The 5 T cell receptor beta chains given below trace back to one sample, sequenced in a study of T-cell memory formation after mild COVID-19. TCRdb reprocessed the 5' RACE reads via MiXCR and lists one record per CDR3 protein. The table records some 450,000 distinct CDR3 sequences, roughly 18% of them present only once. The sequenced sample was PBMCs or a T cell subset sorted from them (not recorded which). The origin of the receptors is a young man who had mild COVID-19 (a few samples of this study predate the infection). Cell type and time point are not known.

The V gene is TRBV6-4, the J gene TRBJ1-5, with unresolved D. The CDR3 has 13 residues. The germline V gene encodes CDR1 MRHNA and CDR2 SNTAGT. The germline V and J ends were trimmed by 5 bases and 3 bases, with 8 bases remaining between them. CDR3 nucleotides: TGTGCCAGCAGTACCTGGGCCAATCAGCCCCAGCATTTT. It encodes CASSTWANQPQHF.

This sequence joins TRBV7-9 and TRBJ2-1, with 9 bases lining up with TRBD1. Trimming at V came to 10 bases and at J to 4 bases, leaving 5 bases not matched to a gene. Germline V CDR1 and CDR2: SEHNR, FQNEAQ (reference sequence). CDR3 length: 13 amino acids. CDR3 bases: TGTGCCACCTCGGGACAGGGATACAATGAGCAGTTCTTC. It translates to CATSGQGYNEQFF.

This chain links TRBV5-1 with TRBJ2-7; tentatively, D is TRBD1 (6 bases). Germline V gene data show CDR1 as SGHRS and CDR2 as YFSETQ. The CDR3 totals 14 residues. V lost 4 bases and J lost 3, with 14 bases in between. The chain's CDR3 is CASSRTGFRYEQYF. The CDR3 region has the DNA TGCGCCAGCAGCCGAACAGGGTTTCGCTACGAGCAGTACTTC. The whole variable domain, filled in from reference TRBV5-1 and TRBJ2-7, reads KAGVTQTPRYLIKTRGQQVTLSCSPISGHRSVSWYQQTPGQGLQFLFEYFSETQRNKGNFPGRFSGRQFSNSRSEMNVSTLELGDSALYLCASSRTGFRYEQYFGPGTRLTVT.

The rearrangement uses TRBV3-1 and TRBJ2-2; D is ambiguous. V lost 0 bases to trimming and J lost 4 bases, with 3 bases between them. Germline V gene lookup returns CDR1 LGHDT and CDR2 YNNKEL (reference sequence). CDR3 length: 13 amino acids. The CDR3 sequence is CASSQDVTGELFF. CDR3 nucleotide sequence: TGTGCCAGCAGCCAAGATGTCACCGGGGAGCTGTTTTTT.

This clonotype appeared a few times. This chain connects TRBV14 to TRBJ1-2, with TRBD1 identical over 7 bases. The germline CDR1 and CDR2 sequences are SGHDN and FVKESK. The CDR3 has 16 amino acids. V shed 3 bases and J 6 bases; nucleotides not matched to a gene: 13. The chain's CDR3 is CASSQSGYRGANGYTF. The CDR3 DNA is TGTGCCAGCAGCCAGAGTGGGTACAGGGGAGCGAATGGCTACACCTTC.